This TCR beta chain was obtained from a study of T cell changes during pregnancy in multiple sclerosis. Some clones are missing from TCRdb's copy, which holds only in-frame ones; the method was immunoSEQ multiplex PCR. There are roughly 53,000 clones in the sample; roughly 92% occur only once, and 0.6% to 0.75% lies in the top ten. CDR3 length: 16 residues. This chain connects TRBV21-1 to TRBJ2-4; the DNA was not used to check the table's D call, TRBD2. TRBV21-1 is a recognized pseudogene. The specimen comprised CD4+ T cells from peripheral blood mononuclear cells, sampled in the third trimester of pregnancy. This clonotype was sampled from a female donor with multiple sclerosis, enrolled in a pregnancy study. For the CDR3, the DNA is TGTGCCAGCAGCAAAGATCGGGACTTAGCCAAAAACATTCAGTACTTC. Translated, it gives CASSKDRDLAKNIQYF.